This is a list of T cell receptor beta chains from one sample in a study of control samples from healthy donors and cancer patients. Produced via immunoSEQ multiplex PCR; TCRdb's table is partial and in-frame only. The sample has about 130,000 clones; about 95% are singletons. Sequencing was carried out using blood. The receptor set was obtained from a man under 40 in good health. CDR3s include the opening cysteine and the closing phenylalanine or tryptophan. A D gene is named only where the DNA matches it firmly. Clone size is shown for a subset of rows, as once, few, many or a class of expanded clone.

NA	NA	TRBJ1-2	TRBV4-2	CASSQAAQGPYGYTF	TGTGCCAGCAGCCAAGCGGCCCAAGGCCCCTATGGCTACACCTTC
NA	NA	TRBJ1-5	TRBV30	CAWSPGPFQPQHF	TGTGCCTGGAGTCCGGGCCCGTTTCAGCCCCAGCATTTT
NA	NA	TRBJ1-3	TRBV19	CASRLGGSGNTIYF	TGTGCCAGCCGGCTTGGGGGTTCTGGAAACACCATATATTTT
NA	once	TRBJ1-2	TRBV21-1	CASSMVVGGGYGYTF	TGTGCCAGCAGCATGGTTGTGGGAGGGGGCTATGGCTACACCTTC
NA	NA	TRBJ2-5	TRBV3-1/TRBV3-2	CASSQALGAAQETQYF	TGTGCCAGCAGCCAAGCCTTAGGCGCAGCTCAAGAGACCCAGTACTTC
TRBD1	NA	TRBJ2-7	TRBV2	CASKRTGFSYEQYF	TGTGCCAGCAAACGGACAGGGTTTAGCTACGAGCAGTACTTC
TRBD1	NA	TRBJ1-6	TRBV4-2	CASSQDWTGRNSPLHF	TGTGCCAGCAGCCAAGATTGGACAGGGCGAAATTCACCCCTCCACTTT
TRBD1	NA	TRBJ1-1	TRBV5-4	CASRRSGGFTEAFF	TGTGCCAGCAGACGTTCAGGGGGATTCACTGAAGCTTTCTTT
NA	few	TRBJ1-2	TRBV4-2	CASSQDWGGADPNYGYTF	TGTGCCAGCAGCCAAGATTGGGGGGGCGCAGATCCTAACTATGGCTACACCTTC
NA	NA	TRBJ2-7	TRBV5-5	CASSLAGAASYEQYF	TGTGCCAGCAGCTTGGCTGGGGCCGCCTCCTACGAGCAGTACTTC
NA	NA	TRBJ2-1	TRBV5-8	CASRRSTQGGNEQFF	TGTGCCAGCAGGAGGTCCACGCAGGGTGGAAATGAGCAGTTCTTC
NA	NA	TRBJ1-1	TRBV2	CASWEDLNTEAFF	TGTGCCAGCTGGGAGGACCTCAACACTGAAGCTTTCTTT
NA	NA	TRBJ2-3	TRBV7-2	CASSLIALARDTQYF	TGTGCCAGCAGCTTAATAGCCCTAGCTCGGGATACGCAGTATTTT